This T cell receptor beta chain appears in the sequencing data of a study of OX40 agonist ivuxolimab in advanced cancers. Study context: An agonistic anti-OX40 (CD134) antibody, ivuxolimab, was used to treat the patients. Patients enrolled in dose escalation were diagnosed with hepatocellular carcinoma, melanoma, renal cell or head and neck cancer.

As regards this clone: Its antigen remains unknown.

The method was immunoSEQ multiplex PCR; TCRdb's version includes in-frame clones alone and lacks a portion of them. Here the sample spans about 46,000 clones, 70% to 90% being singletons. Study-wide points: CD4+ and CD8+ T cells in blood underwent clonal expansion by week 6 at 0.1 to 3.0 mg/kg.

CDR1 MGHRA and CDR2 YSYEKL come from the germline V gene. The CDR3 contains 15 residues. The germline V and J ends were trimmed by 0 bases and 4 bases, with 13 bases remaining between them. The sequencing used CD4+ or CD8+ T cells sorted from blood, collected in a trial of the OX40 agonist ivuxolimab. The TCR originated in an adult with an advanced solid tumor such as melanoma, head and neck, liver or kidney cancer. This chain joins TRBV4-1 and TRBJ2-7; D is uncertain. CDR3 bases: TGCGCCAGCAGCCAAGACCCAAAGTCTGGTTACGAGCAGTACTTC. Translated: CASSQDPKSGYEQYF.